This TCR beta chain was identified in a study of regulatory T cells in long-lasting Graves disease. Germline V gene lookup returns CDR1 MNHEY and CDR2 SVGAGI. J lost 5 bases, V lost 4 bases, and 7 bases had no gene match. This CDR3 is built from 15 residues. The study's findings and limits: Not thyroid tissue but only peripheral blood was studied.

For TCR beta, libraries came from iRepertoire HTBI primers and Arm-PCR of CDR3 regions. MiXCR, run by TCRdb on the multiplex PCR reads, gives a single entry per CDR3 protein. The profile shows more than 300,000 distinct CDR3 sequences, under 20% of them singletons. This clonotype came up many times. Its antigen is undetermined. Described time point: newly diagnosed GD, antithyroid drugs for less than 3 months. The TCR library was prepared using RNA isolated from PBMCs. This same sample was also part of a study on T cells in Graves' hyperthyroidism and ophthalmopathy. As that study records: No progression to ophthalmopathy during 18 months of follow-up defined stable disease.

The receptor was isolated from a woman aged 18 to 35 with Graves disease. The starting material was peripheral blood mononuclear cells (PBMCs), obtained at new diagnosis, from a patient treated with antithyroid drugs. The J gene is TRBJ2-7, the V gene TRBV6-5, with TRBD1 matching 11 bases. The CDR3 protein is CASSLREDRGHEQYF. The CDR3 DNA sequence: TGTGCCAGCAGTTTAAGGGAGGACAGGGGGCACGAGCAGTACTTC.